The T cell receptor beta chain described here comes from a study of T cell repertoires in cytomegalovirus infection. About the study: Public TCR beta signatures marked donors with CMV infection and the matching HLA.

Study outcomes and limitations: HLA-C-restricted CMV-specific TCR beta clonotypes were dominant in the ex vivo response. Carriers of CMV and the relevant HLA type were discriminated by public TCR beta frequency.

Germline-derived CDR1 and CDR2 are MNHEY and SVGEGT. The V gene end was trimmed by 5 bases and the J gene end by 1 base; junction bases not matched to a gene: 8. The CDR3 consists of 15 residues. Points on this clonotype: Its antigen is not identified.

TCRdb re-analysed the reads in MiXCR, keeping a single row per CDR3 protein. Of 200,000 to 300,000 distinct CDR3 sequences in the sample, around an eighth were seen once. The V and J genes are TRBV6-2 or TRBV6-3 and TRBJ2-7; 7 bases align to TRBD1. Sample: PBMCs. The TCR sequence derives from a human donor in good health (CMV status not recorded). Some clones in this sample may be carry-over from other donors' samples. CDR3 sequence: CASSTGQVWSYEQYF. In DNA form, the CDR3 reads TGTGCCAGCAGTACAGGACAGGTTTGGTCCTACGAGCAGTACTTC.